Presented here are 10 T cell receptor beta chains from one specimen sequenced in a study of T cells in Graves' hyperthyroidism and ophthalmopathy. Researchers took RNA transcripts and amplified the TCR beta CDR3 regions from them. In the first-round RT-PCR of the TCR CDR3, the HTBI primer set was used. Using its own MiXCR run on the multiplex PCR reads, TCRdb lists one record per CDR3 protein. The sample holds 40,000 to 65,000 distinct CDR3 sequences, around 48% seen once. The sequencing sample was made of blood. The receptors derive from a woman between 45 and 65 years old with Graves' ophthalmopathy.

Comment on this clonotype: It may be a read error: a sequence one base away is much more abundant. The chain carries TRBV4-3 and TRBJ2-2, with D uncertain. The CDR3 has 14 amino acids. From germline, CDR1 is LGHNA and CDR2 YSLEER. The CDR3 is CVSSQEALSGELFF. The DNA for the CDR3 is TGCGTCAGCAGCCAAGAAGCGCTCTCCGGGGAGCTGTTTTTT.

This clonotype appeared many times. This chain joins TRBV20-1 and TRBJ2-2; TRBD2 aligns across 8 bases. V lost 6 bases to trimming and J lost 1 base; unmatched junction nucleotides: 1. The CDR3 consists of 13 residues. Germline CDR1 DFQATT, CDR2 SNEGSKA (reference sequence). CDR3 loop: CSAAGGNTGELFF. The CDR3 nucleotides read TGCAGTGCCGCGGGGGGGAACACCGGGGAGCTGTTTTTT.

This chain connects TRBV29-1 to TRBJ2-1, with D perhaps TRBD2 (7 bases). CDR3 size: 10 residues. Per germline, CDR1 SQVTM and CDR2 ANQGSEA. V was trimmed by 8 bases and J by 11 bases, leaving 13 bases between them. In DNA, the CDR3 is TGCAGCCTTACAGGGACTAAGCAGTTCTTC. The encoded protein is CSLTGTKQFF.

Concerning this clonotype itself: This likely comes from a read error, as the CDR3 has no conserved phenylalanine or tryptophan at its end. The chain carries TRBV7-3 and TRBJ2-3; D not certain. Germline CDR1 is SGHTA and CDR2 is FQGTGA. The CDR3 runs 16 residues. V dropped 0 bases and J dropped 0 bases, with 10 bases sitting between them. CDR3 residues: CASSLTGISSTDTQYS. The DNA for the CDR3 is TGTGCCAGCAGCTTAACGGGAATATCTAGCACAGATACGCAGTATTCT.

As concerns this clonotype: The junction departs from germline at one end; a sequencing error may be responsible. The CDR3 loop reads CASSLAPGGYLSEQFF. In DNA, the CDR3 is TGCGCCAGCAGCTTAGCGCCAGGGGGCTACCTCAGTGAGCAGTTCTTC. The chain combines TRBV7-2 with TRBJ2-1; the match to TRBD1 covers 8 bases. Germline CDR1 is SGHTA and CDR2 is FQGNSA. This CDR3 spans 16 amino acids.

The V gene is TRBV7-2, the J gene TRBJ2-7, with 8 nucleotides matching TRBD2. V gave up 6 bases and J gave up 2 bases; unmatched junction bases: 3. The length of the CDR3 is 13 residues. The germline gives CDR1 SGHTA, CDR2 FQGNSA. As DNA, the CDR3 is TGTGCCAGCAGACTGACTAGCGCCTACGAGCAGTACTTC. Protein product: CASRLTSAYEQYF.

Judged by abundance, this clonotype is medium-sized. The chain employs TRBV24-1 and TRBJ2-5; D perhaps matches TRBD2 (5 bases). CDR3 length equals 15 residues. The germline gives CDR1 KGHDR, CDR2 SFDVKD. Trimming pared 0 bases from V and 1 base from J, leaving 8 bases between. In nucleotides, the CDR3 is TGTGCCACCAGTGATTTGCAAGGAGGCCAAGAGACCCAGTACTTC. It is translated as CATSDLQGGQETQYF.

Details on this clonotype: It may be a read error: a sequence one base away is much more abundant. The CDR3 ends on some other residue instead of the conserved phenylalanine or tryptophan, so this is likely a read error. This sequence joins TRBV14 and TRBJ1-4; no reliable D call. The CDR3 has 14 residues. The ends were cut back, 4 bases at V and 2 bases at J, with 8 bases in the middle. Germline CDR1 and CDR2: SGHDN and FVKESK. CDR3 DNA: TGTGCCAGCAGCCCTGAAGGGACTAATGAAAAACTGTTTTCT. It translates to CASSPEGTNEKLFS.

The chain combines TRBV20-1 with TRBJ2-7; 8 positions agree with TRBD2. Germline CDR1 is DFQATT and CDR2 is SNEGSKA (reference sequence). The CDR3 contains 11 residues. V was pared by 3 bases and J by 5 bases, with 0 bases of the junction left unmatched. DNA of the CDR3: TGCAGTGCTAGGCGGGGGGACGAGCAGTACTTC. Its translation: CSARRGDEQYF.

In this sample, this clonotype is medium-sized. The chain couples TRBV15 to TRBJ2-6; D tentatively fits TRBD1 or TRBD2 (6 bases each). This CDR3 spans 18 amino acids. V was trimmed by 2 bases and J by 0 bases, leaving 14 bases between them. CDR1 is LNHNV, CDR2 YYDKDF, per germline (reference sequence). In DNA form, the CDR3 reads TGTGCCACCAGCAGAAAGGGGGGCATCAACTCTGGGGCCAACGTCCTGACTTTC. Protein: CATSRKGGINSGANVLTF.